This TCR beta chain stems from a study of OX40 agonist ivuxolimab in advanced cancers. Study-wide context: Under the entry rules, prior anti-PD-1, anti-PD-L1 or anti-CTLA-4 therapy was allowed, and about 40% had some.

Assay: immunoSEQ multiplex PCR; the TCRdb copy retains only in-frame clones and omits some. The sample holds approximately 60,000 clones, roughly nine tenths seen once. The germline V gene encodes CDR1 SQVTM and CDR2 ANQGSEA. V lost 4 bases to trimming and J lost 4 bases, with 19 bases between them. The CDR3 consists of 15 residues. Sampled blood was obtained at baseline, cycle 4 day 1, and cycle 7 day 1. Concerning this clone: Its antigen is undetermined.

Regarding the study as a whole: Low normalized clonal expansion also occurred in some nonresponding patients. At doses 0.1 to 3.0 mg/kg, CD4+ and CD8+ clones expanded.

The chain combines TRBV29-1 with TRBJ1-1; no reliable D call. This sequence originates from an adult with an advanced solid tumor such as melanoma, head and neck, liver or kidney cancer. The source material was CD4+ or CD8+ T cells sorted from blood, sampled in a trial of the OX40 agonist ivuxolimab. The CDR3 sequence is CSVVDTRGRGTEAFF. The CDR3 bases are TGCAGCGTTGTCGATACGCGGGGAAGAGGCACTGAAGCTTTCTTT.